A selection of T cell receptor beta chains follows, all from one sample in a study of blood T cells in healthy people across ages. TCRdb independently ran MiXCR on the 5' RACE reads; one entry per CDR3 protein. The repertoire holds roughly 1.5 million distinct CDR3 sequences, with 42% as singletons. What was sequenced was blood. The source of these receptors is a woman aged 18-35 years in good health. Each CDR3 is given without its conserved first and last residue. Fields, in order: V gene, J gene, CDR3 protein.

v_gene: TRBV5-5
j_gene: TRBJ2-1
CDR3aa: ASSFGLAGLNEQF

v_gene: TRBV28
j_gene: TRBJ1-2
CDR3aa: ASSLGTVVWGYT

v_gene: TRBV5-1
j_gene: TRBJ2-7
CDR3aa: ASSLGGTSGSSYEQY

v_gene: TRBV29-1
j_gene: TRBJ2-1
CDR3aa: SGQEGRQGEQF

v_gene: TRBV7-2
j_gene: TRBJ2-3
CDR3aa: ASSASGTTSTDTQY

v_gene: TRBV7-9
j_gene: TRBJ2-1
CDR3aa: ASSLIVGGPNEQF

v_gene: TRBV20-1
j_gene: TRBJ2-1
CDR3aa: SAREGGSSYEQF

v_gene: TRBV9
j_gene: TRBJ2-3
CDR3aa: ASSVGDWGYTDTQY

v_gene: TRBV7-2
j_gene: TRBJ1-6
CDR3aa: ASSPPWIYNSPLH

v_gene: TRBV12-3/TRBV12-4
j_gene: TRBJ1-2
CDR3aa: ASSRTGGANYGYT

v_gene: TRBV15
j_gene: TRBJ1-5
CDR3aa: ATSRDVYRDSNQPQH

v_gene: TRBV9
j_gene: TRBJ2-2
CDR3aa: ASSVVRGSNTGELF

v_gene: TRBV18
j_gene: TRBJ2-3
CDR3aa: ASSPPGLAGSTDTQY

v_gene: TRBV12-3/TRBV12-4
j_gene: TRBJ1-1
CDR3aa: ASSLRGVLTEAF